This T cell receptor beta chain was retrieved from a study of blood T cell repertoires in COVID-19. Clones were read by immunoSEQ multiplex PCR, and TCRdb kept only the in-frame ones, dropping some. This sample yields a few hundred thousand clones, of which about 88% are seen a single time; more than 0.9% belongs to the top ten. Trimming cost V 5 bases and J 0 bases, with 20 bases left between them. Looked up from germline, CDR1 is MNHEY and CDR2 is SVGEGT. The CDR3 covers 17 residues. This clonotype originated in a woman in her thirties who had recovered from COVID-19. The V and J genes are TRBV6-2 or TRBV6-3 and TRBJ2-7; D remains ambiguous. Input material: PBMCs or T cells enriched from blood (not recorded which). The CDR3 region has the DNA TGTGCCAGCAGTACACTACGTGGCACCGGTCGCTCCTACGAGCAGTACTTC. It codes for CASSTLRGTGRSYEQYF.